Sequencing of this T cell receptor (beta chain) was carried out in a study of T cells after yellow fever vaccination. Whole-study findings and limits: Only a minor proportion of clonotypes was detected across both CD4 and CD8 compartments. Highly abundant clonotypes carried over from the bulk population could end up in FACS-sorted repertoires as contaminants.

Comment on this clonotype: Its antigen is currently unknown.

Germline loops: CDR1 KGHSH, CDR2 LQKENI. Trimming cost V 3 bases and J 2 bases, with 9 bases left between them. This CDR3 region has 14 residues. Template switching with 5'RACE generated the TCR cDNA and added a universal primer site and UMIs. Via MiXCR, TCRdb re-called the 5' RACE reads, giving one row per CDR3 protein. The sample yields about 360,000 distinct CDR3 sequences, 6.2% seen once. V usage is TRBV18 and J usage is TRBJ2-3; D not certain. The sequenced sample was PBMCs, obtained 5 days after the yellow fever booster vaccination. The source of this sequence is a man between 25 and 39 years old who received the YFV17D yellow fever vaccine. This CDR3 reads CASSPPVSTDTQYF. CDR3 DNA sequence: TGTGCCAGCTCACCTCCGGTTTCCACAGATACGCAGTATTTT.